These 2 T cell receptor beta chains came from one sample sequenced in a study of CD8+ T cells in alopecia areata. cDNA serving as the sequencing template came from extracted, reverse transcribed RNA. Assay: immunoSEQ multiplex PCR; the TCRdb copy retains only in-frame clones and omits some. Among over 150,000 clones listed, 50% to 60% were seen once. The material was CD4+ T cells sorted from blood, obtained at week 0. These receptors all come from a human donor with alopecia areata.

The rearrangement joins TRBV5-1 to TRBJ2-5; 10 positions agree with TRBD1. CDR1 is SGHRS and CDR2 is YFSETQ in the germline V gene. V trimming: 3 bases; J trimming: 1 base; junction bases outside the gene matches: 3. The length of the CDR3 is 15 residues. CDR3 sequence reads: CASSWGQGIQETQYF. Here the CDR3 DNA reads TGCGCCAGCAGCTGGGGACAGGGGATCCAAGAGACCCAGTACTTC.

The chain joins TRBV7-9 to TRBJ2-7; 7 bases align to TRBD1. The CDR3 is made up of 15 amino acids. V lost 5 bases, J lost 5 bases, and 12 bases stayed unmatched. Per germline, CDR1 SEHNR and CDR2 FQNEAQ (reference sequence). The CDR3 reads CASSPRGIGSHEQYF. In DNA form, the CDR3 reads TGTGCCAGCAGCCCCAGGGGGATCGGGTCCCACGAGCAGTACTTC.